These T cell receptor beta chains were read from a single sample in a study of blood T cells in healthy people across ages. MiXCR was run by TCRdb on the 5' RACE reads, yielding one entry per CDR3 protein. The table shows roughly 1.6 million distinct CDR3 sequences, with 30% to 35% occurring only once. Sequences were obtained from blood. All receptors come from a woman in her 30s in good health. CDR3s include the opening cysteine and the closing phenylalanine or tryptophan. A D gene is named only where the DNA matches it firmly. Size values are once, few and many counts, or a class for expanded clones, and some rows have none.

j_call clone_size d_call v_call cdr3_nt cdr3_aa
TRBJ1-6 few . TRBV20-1 TGCAGTGCGGCCGCCCTAGGGACCTATAATTCACCCCTCCACTTT CSAAALGTYNSPLHF
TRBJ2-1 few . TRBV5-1 TGCGCCAGCAGCTTGGTGACCAACAATGAGCAGTTCTTC CASSLVTNNEQFF
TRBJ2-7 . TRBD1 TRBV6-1 TGTGCCAGCAGTGAAGATGATAGGGCTAGGGACAGGAGATCCTACGAGCAGTACTTC CASSEDDRARDRRSYEQYF
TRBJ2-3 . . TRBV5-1 TGCGCCAGCAGCTCCGGACGGGGGGCCCACACAGATACGCAGTATTTT CASSSGRGAHTDTQYF
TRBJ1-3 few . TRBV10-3 TGTGCCATCAGTGAGGGTAGGACAACTGGAAACACCATATATTTT CAISEGRTTGNTIYF
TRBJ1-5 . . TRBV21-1 TGTGCCAGCAGCCGGACAGGGGAGACTTATAGCAATCAGCCCCAGCATTTT CASSRTGETYSNQPQHF
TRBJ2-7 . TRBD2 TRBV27 TGTGCCAGCAGTTTTTGGGCGGGACTAGCGGCCTACGAGCAGTACTTC CASSFWAGLAAYEQYF
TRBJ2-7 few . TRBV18 TGTGCCAGCTCACAAGGACGTCGGGGCGAGCAGTACTTC CASSQGRRGEQYF
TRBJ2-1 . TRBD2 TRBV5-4 TGTGCCAGCAGCTTGGGTTCCGGGACTACCGTCAATGAGCAGTTCTTC CASSLGSGTTVNEQFF
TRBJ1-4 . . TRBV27 TGTGCCAGCAGTTTAGTCCCAGGACTAGACGAAAAACTGTTTTTT CASSLVPGLDEKLFF
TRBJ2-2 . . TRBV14 TGTGCCAGCAGCCAAGTCGGGACCGGGGAGCTGTTTTTT CASSQVGTGELFF
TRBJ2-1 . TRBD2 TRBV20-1 TGCAGTGCCTCGCCGGGACTAGCGGGAAATGAGCAGTTCTTC CSASPGLAGNEQFF
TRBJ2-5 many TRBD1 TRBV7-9 TGTGCCAGCAGCCCCTTCGGGACAGGGCAAGAGACCCAGTACTTC CASSPFGTGQETQYF
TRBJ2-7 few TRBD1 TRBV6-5 TGTGCCAGCAGTTTCGGGACAGCAGGCTACGAGCAGTACTTC CASSFGTAGYEQYF
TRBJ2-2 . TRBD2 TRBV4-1 TGCGCCAGCAGCCAAGGGATAGCGGGGGGGACAAACACCGGGGAGCTGTTTTTT CASSQGIAGGTNTGELFF
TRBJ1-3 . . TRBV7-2 TGTGCCAGCAGCGGCGTGAGGGGCGGTGGAAACACCATATATTTT CASSGVRGGGNTIYF
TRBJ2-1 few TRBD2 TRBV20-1 TGCAGTGCTAGACCTGGGACTAGCGGGGCTTTTAGGCAGTTCTTC CSARPGTSGAFRQFF
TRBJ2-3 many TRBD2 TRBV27 TGTGCCAGCAGTAGACTAGCGGGAAGCACAGATACGCAGTATTTT CASSRLAGSTDTQYF
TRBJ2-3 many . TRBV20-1 TGCAGTGCTAGAAGGCAGGGGTTGACAGATACGCAGTATTTT CSARRQGLTDTQYF
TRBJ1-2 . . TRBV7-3 TGTGCCAGCAGCTCCCCAGTGGGGGGTAACTATGGCTACACCTTC CASSSPVGGNYGYTF
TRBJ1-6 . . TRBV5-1 TGCGCCAGCAGCTCCGGGCCCCTCACGGGTTCACCCCTCCACTTT CASSSGPLTGSPLHF
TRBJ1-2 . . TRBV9 TGTGCCAGCAGCGTAGGCAGCCCGGACACCTATGGCTACACCTTC CASSVGSPDTYGYTF